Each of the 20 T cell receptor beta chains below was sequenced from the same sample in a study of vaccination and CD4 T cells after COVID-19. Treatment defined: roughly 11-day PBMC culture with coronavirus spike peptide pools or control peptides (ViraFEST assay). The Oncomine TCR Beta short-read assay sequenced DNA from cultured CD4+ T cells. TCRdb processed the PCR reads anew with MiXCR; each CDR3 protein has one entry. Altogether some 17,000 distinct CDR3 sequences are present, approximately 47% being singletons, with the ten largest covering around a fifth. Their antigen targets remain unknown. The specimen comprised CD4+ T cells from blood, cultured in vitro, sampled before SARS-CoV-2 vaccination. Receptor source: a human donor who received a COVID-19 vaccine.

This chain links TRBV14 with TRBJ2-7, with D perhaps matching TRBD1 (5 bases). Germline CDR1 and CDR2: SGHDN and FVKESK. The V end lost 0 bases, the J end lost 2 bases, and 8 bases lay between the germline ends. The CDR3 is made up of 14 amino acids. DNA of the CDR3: TGTGCCAGCAGCCAAGAAGAAGGGGCCTACGAGCAGTACTTC. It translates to CASSQEEGAYEQYF.

CDR3 region: CASTRSGGAYNSPLHF. The DNA for the CDR3 is TGTGCCAGCACCAGATCCGGGGGCGCCTATAATTCACCCCTCCACTTT. V and J are TRBV19 and TRBJ1-6, with a tentative D call TRBD1 (6 bases). Trimming left V 9 bases short and J 2 bases short, with 17 bases between. Germline values: CDR1 LNHDA, CDR2 SQIVND (reference sequence). CDR3 length: 16 residues.

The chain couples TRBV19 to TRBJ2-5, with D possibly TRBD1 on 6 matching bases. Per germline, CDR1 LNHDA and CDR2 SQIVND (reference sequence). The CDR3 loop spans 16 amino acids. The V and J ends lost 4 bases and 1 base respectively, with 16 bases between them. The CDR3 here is CASSNFSNRVQETQYF. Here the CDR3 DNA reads TGTGCCAGTAGTAATTTCTCGAACAGGGTCCAAGAGACCCAGTACTTC.

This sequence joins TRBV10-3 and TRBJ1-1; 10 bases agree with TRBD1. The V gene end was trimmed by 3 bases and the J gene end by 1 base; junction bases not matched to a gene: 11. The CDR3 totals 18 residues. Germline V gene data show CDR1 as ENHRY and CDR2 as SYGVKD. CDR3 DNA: TGTGCCATCAGTGACTCCGGACAGGGGGTCAATTCGAACACTGAAGCTTTCTTT. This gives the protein CAISDSGQGVNSNTEAFF.

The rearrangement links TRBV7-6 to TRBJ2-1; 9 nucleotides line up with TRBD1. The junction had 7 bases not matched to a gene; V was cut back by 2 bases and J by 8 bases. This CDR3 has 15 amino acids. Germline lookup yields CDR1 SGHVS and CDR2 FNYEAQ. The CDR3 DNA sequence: TGTGCCAGCAGCTTAACCGGGACAGGGACGGATGAGCAGTTCTTC. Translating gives CASSLTGTGTDEQFF.

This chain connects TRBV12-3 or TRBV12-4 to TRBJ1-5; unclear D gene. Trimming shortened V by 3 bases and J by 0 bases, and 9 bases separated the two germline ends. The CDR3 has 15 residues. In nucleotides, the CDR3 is TGTGCCAGCAGTTTTGGCCGGAATAGCAATCAGCCCCAGCATTTT. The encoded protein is CASSFGRNSNQPQHF.

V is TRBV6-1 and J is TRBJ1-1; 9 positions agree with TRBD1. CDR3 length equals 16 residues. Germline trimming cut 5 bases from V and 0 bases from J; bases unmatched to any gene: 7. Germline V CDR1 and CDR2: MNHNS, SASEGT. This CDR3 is CASSRQGGIMNTEAFF. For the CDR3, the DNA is TGTGCCAGCAGTAGACAGGGGGGGATTATGAACACTGAAGCTTTCTTT.

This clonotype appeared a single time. As DNA, the CDR3 is TGTGCCAGCAGCTCAGGACCGGTCGTAGGGGGCTACACCTTC. It translates to CASSSGPVVGGYTF. V usage is TRBV5-4 and J usage is TRBJ1-2; D is uncertain. The V gene's germline CDR1 is SGHNT and CDR2 YYREEE (reference sequence). The CDR3 spans 14 residues. The V and J ends lost 3 bases and 8 bases respectively, with 17 bases between them. Based on the CDR3 plus reference TRBV5-4 and TRBJ1-2, the full variable domain is ETGVTQSPTHLIKTRGQQVTLRCSSQSGHNTVSWYQQALGQGPQFIFQYYREEENGRGNFPPRFSGLQFPNYSSELNVNALELDDSALYLCASSSGPVVGGYTFGSGTRLTVV.

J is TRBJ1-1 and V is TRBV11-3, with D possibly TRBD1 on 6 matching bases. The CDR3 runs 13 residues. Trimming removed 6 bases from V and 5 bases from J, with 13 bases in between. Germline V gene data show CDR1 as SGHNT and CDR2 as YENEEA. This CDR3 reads CASSYTGITEAFF. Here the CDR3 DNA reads TGTGCCAGCAGTTACACAGGGATAACTGAAGCTTTCTTT.

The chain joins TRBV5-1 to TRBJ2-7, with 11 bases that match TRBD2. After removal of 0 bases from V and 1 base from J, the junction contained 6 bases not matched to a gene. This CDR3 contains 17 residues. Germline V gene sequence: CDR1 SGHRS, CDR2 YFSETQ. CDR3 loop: CASSLGLAGPSSYEQYF. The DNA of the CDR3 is TGCGCCAGCAGCTTGGGACTAGCGGGGCCTTCTTCCTACGAGCAGTACTTC.

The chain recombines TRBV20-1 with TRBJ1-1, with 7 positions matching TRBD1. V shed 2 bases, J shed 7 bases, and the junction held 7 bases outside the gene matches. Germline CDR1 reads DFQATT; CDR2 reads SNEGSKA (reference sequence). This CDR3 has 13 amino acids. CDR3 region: CSARQGGKGEAFF. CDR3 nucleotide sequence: TGCAGTGCTAGACAGGGGGGAAAAGGTGAAGCTTTCTTT.

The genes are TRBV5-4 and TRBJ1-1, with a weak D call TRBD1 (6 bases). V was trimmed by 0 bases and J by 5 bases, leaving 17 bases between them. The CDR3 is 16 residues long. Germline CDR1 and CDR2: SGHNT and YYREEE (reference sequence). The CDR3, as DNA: TGTGCCAGCAGCTTGGGCCCTGGACAGCCAGGGACTGAAGCTTTCTTT. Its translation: CASSLGPGQPGTEAFF.

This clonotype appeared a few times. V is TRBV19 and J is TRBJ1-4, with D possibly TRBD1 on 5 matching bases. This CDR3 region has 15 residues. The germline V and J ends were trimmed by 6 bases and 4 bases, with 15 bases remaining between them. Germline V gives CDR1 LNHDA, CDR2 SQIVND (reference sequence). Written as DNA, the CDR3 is TGTGCCAGTAGCGGAGCAGGGCGTGGTAATGAAAAACTGTTTTTT. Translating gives CASSGAGRGNEKLFF.

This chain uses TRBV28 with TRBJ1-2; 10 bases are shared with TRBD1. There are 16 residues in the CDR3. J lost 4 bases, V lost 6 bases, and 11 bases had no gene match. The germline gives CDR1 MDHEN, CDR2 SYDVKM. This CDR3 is CASRQTGGGYGYGYTF. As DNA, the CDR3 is TGTGCCAGCAGACAGACAGGGGGCGGATATGGCTATGGCTACACCTTC.

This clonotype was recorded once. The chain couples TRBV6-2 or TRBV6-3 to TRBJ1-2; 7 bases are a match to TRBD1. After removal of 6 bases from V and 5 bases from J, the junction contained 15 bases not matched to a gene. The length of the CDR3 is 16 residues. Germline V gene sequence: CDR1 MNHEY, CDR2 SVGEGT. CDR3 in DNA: TGTGCCAGCAGACACCCGATTGACAGGGTTGGTTATGGCTACACCTTC. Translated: CASRHPIDRVGYGYTF.

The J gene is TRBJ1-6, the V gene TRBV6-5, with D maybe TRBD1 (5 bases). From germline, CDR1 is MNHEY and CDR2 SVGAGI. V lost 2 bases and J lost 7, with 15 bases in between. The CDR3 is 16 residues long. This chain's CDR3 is CASSYHPRGTNSPLHF. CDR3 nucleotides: TGTGCCAGCAGTTACCATCCTCGTGGGACCAATTCACCCCTCCACTTT.

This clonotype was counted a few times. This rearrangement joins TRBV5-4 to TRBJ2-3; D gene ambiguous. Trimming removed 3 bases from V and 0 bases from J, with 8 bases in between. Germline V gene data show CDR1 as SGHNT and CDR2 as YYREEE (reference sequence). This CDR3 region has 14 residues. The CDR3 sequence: CASSSDFSTDTQYF. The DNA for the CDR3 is TGTGCCAGCAGCTCAGACTTTAGCACAGATACGCAGTATTTT.

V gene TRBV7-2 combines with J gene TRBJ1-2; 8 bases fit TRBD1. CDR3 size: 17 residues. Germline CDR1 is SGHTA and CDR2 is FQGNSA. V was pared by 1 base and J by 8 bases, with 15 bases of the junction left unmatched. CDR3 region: CASSLVPRRDRTVGYTF. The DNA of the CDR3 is TGTGCCAGCAGCTTAGTTCCCAGACGGGACAGGACCGTCGGCTACACCTTC.

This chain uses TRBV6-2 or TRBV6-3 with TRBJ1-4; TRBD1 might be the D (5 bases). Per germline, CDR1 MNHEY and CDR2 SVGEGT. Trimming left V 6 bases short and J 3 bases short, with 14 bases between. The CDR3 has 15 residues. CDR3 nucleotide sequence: TGTGCCAGCAGCAGAGGGGCAGGCCCTAATGAAAAACTGTTTTTT. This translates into CASSRGAGPNEKLFF.

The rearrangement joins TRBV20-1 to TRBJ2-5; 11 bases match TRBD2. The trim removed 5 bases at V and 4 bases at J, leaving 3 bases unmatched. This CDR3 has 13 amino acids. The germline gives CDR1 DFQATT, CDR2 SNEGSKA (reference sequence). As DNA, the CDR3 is TGCAGTGCTGTAGCGGGGGGGACAGAGACCCAGTACTTC. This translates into CSAVAGGTETQYF.